Following are 10 T cell receptor beta chains from one sample sequenced in a study of T cells after yellow fever vaccination. Via MiXCR, TCRdb re-called the 5' RACE reads, giving one row per CDR3 protein. The data hold around 310,000 distinct CDR3 sequences, with approximately 4.5% observed a single time. The sample consisted of PBMCs, taken 15 days after the yellow fever booster vaccination. Every receptor here comes from a young man who received the YFV17D yellow fever vaccine.

The V and J genes are TRBV4-2 and TRBJ1-4, with TRBD1 matching over 7 bases. Trimming removed 8 bases from V and 7 bases from J; junction bases left unmatched: 10. This CDR3 contains 14 residues. Germline CDR1 and CDR2: LGHNA and YNFKEQ. The CDR3 here is CASAWDSASEKLFF. For the CDR3, the DNA is TGTGCCAGCGCGTGGGACAGCGCTAGTGAAAAACTGTTTTTT.

The chain joins TRBV20-1 to TRBJ1-2; TRBD1 matches 9 bases. This CDR3 spans 15 amino acids. The trim removed 8 bases at V and 4 bases at J, leaving 14 bases unmatched. In germline, CDR1 is DFQATT, CDR2 SNEGSKA (reference sequence). CDR3 nucleotide sequence: TGCAGTCCCGTCCCGACAGGGGGGGAAATCTATGGCTACACCTTC. Protein product: CSPVPTGGEIYGYTF.

In its sample, this clonotype was seen many times. This chain links TRBV20-1 with TRBJ1-6; D is uncertain. The CDR3 consists of 13 residues. The V end lost 7 bases, the J end lost 0 bases, and 7 bases lay between the germline ends. Germline V gene data show CDR1 as DFQATT and CDR2 as SNEGSKA (reference sequence). The CDR3: CSVESSYNSPLHF. The CDR3 coding sequence is TGCAGTGTAGAGAGCTCCTATAATTCACCCCTCCACTTT.

This clonotype appeared a few times. The CDR3 loop is CASSQEDRGDLSYEQYF. In DNA form, the CDR3 reads TGTGCCAGCAGCCAAGAAGACCGGGGGGATCTATCCTACGAGCAGTACTTC. V is TRBV3-1 and J is TRBJ2-7; 7 bases are shared with TRBD2. The V gene's germline CDR1 is LGHDT and CDR2 YNNKEL (reference sequence). Unmatched junction bases numbered 9, after V lost 0 bases and J lost 1 base. This CDR3 contains 17 residues.

This clonotype was observed many times. V is TRBV9 and J is TRBJ2-3, with a weak D call TRBD2 (6 bases). This CDR3 spans 15 amino acids. V was shortened by 0 bases and J by 4 bases, with 12 bases between the two germline ends. Germline V CDR1 and CDR2: SGDLS, YYNGEE. The CDR3 coding sequence is TGTGCCAGCAGCGTAGGGTTCGGGGGTCCAGATACGCAGTATTTT. It codes for CASSVGFGGPDTQYF.

This clonotype was recorded a few times. The chain is built from TRBV25-1 and TRBJ2-7; a possible D gene is TRBD1 (5 bases). V lost 3 bases to trimming and J lost 0 bases, with 24 bases between them. The CDR3 length is 19 residues. CDR1 is MGHDK and CDR2 is SYGVNS in the germline V gene. In DNA form, the CDR3 reads TGTGCCAGCAGTGATCGCCCCCTGGGTAGGGGTCAAACCTCCTACGAGCAGTACTTC. Translated, it gives CASSDRPLGRGQTSYEQYF.

This clonotype was seen repeatedly, ten times or more. CDR3 DNA sequence: TGCGCCAGCAGCTTAGCCCACAGGGGCGGCACAGATACGCAGTATTTT. It encodes CASSLAHRGGTDTQYF. The chain carries TRBV5-1 and TRBJ2-3, with 7 bases aligning to TRBD1. Germline assignment: CDR1 SGHRS and CDR2 YFSETQ. The CDR3 is made up of 16 amino acids. The V segment lost 2 bases and the J segment 1 base; nucleotides outside the gene matches: 7.

The CDR3 DNA reads as TGTGCCAGCAGCTTAGGAGTTTCCTATGGCTACACCTTC. Its translation: CASSLGVSYGYTF. V and J are TRBV7-2 and TRBJ1-2; no firm D call. There are 13 residues in the CDR3. V was cut by 1 base and J by 4 bases, with 7 bases left in between. The germline CDR1 and CDR2 sequences are SGHTA and FQGNSA.

This clonotype came up many times. DNA of the CDR3: TGTGCCAGCACCGTTCGTGGTCGAGGAGGTCAGCCCCAGCATTTT. Encoded protein: CASTVRGRGGQPQHF. V gene TRBV12-3 or TRBV12-4 combines with J gene TRBJ1-5; D remains ambiguous. Between the trimmed V and J ends, which lost 7 bases and 6 bases, there was a span of 19 bases. The CDR3 is made up of 15 amino acids.

The sample holds a few counts of this clonotype. The V gene is TRBV20-1, the J gene TRBJ1-5; a weak D match, TRBD1 (5 bases). Germline V gene data show CDR1 as DFQATT and CDR2 as SNEGSKA (reference sequence). Trimming stripped 1 base from V and 4 bases from J, with 11 bases between. The CDR3 runs to 14 residues. As DNA, the CDR3 is TGCAGTGCTAGAGCTAATGCAGGGAATCAGCCCCAGCATTTT. This sequence encodes CSARANAGNQPQHF.